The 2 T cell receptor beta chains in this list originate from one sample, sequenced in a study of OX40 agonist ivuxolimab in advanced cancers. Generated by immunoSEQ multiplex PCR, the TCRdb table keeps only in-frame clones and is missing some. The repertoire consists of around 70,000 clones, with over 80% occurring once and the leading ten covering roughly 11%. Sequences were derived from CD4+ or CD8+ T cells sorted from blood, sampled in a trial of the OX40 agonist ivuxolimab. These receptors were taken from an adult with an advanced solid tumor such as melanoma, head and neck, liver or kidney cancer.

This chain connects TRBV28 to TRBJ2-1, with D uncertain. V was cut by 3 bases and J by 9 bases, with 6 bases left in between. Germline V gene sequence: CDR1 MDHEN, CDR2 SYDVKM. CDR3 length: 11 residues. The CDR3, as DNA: TGTGCCAGCAGTTTCCACAGTGAGCAGTTCTTC. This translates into CASSFHSEQFF.

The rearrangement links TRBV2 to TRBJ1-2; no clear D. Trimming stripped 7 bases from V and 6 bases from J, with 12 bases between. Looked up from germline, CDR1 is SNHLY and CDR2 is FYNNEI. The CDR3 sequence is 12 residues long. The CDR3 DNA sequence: TGTGCCAGCACCGGTTTCCTAAATGGCTACACCTTC. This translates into CASTGFLNGYTF.